This T cell receptor beta chain was documented in a study of response to subunit inactivated influenza vaccine. Study-level findings and limits: The study's authors posited that every seasonal influenza vaccination enlists few new T cells.

Via MiXCR, TCRdb re-called the RT-PCR reads, giving one row per CDR3 protein. The sample shows roughly 460,000 distinct CDR3 sequences, roughly 11% of them seen only once. Concerning this clonotype: Its antigen is not identified. This may stem from a read error, because a much larger clone lies one nucleotide away.

The CDR3 totals 17 residues. CDR1 and CDR2 (germline): SGHTA, FQGNSA. The sequence was collected from a man aged 45-60 years who received an inactivated influenza vaccine. The material was PBMCs from blood, obtained 45 days after vaccination. V and J are TRBV7-2 and TRBJ2-6; 10 bases align to TRBD1. CDR3 coding DNA: TGTGCCAGCAGCTTAGGGACAGGGGGTTCTGGGGCCAACGTCCTGGCTTTC. It translates to CASSLGTGGSGANVLAF. The variable domain in full, completed from reference TRBV7-2 and TRBJ2-6, reads GAGVSQSPSNKVTEKGKDVELRCDPISGHTALYWYRQSLGQGLEFLIYFQGNSAPDKSGLPSDRFSAERTGGSVSTLTIQRTQQEDSAVYLCASSLGTGGSGANVLAFGAGSRLTVL.